This T cell receptor (beta chain) was recovered during a study of T cell responses to AZD1222 COVID-19 vaccine. General study findings and limits: The CD4 TCRs associated with vaccination extended across spike and predominated at 160-218 and 743-854.

Some clones are missing from TCRdb's copy, which holds only in-frame ones; the method was immunoSEQ multiplex PCR. Of roughly 100,000 clones listed, roughly 90% were seen once; the top ten hold 5.1%. Worth noting for this clone: Its target is unknown.

Germline trimming cut 5 bases from V and 0 bases from J; bases unmatched to any gene: 5. The germline V gene has CDR1 SEHNR and CDR2 FQNEAQ (reference sequence). This CDR3 is 15 amino acids long. This material consisted of peripheral blood, taken on day 0 of AZD1222 vaccination. V and J are TRBV7-9 and TRBJ1-1; 8 bases are a match to TRBD1. The sequence came from an adult in good health. This chain's CDR3 is CASSRDRGMNTEAFF. The CDR3 DNA reads TGTGCCAGCAGCCGAGACAGGGGCATGAACACTGAAGCTTTCTTT.